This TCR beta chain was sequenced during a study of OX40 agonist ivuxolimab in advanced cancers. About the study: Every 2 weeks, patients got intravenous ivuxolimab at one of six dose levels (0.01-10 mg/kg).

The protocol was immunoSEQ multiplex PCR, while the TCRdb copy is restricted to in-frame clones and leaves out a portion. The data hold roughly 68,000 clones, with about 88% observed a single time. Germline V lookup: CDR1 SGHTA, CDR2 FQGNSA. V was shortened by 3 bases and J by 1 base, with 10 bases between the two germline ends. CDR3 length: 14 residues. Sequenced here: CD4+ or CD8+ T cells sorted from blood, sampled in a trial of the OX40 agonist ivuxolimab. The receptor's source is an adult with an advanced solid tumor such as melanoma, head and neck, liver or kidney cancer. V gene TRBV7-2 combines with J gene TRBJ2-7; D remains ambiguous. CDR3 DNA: TGTGCCAGCAGCTTGGCGGCCGGTTCCTACGAGCAGTACTTC. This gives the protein CASSLAAGSYEQYF.